The source of this T cell receptor (beta chain) is a study of blood T cell repertoires in COVID-19. Under the authors' procedure: Using reference gene primer amplification, nucleated cell counts were estimated. TCRdb keeps only in-frame clones here, not all; method: immunoSEQ multiplex PCR. The V and J calls and clone size come from that table; D and trimming were worked out from the DNA. The sample consists of 150,000 to 200,000 clones, roughly 90% of them appearing once. Enrolled during active infection, Seattle patients were then followed longitudinally. V gave up 0 bases and J gave up 6 bases, with 12 bases separating them. The CDR3 runs to 14 residues. Germline V gene data show CDR1 as SGHAT and CDR2 as FQNNGV.

Material: peripheral blood. This TCR came from a man between 25 and 39 years old with COVID-19, enrolled during active disease. This rearrangement joins TRBV11-2 to TRBJ2-7; no clear D gene. The CDR3 DNA follows: TGTGCCAGCAGCTTAGAGATATGGTGGGCCGAGCAGTACTTC. It codes for CASSLEIWWAEQYF.